This TCR beta chain was retrieved from a study of T cells in Graves' hyperthyroidism and ophthalmopathy. For the study at large: The initial diagnosis was the point when peripheral blood was collected, ahead of any treatment. Study-level results: Most clonotypes that expanded in the thyroid above 0.001 also showed up in blood.

Comment on this clonotype: Its antigen remains unknown.

Amplification of TCR beta CDR3 regions was performed using RNA transcripts as template. The TCR CDR3 first-round RT-PCR relied on the HTBI primer set. In TCRdb, the multiplex PCR reads were re-called with MiXCR into one record per CDR3 protein. Of 550,000 to 700,000 distinct CDR3 sequences listed, about 14% are singletons. It was uncontrolled infection, other autoimmune disease, pregnancy or lactation that excluded patients. Fresh peripheral blood, about 10 ml of it, supplied the PBMCs. Germline V gene sequence: CDR1 MNHEY, CDR2 SVGAGI. There are 17 residues in the CDR3. The V end was cut by 4 bases, the J end by 6 bases, with 25 bases between.

The chain couples TRBV6-5 to TRBJ2-7; tentative D call: TRBD2 (6 bases). The clonotype originates from a woman between 35 and 50 years old with Graves' ophthalmopathy. The material sequenced was blood. The CDR3 here is CASSSLPSAHVGGEQYF. In DNA form, the CDR3 reads TGTGCCAGCAGTTCTCTGCCTTCCGCACACGTCGGGGGCGAGCAGTACTTC.